The 2 T cell receptor beta chains below were found in one sample sequenced in a study of cytomegalovirus exposure and HLA in healthy donors. The PCR employed 60 Vbeta primers together with 13 Jbeta primers. The table came from immunoSEQ multiplex PCR; TCRdb's copy has only in-frame clones and leaves some out. The data hold about 140,000 clones, with 60% to 80% observed a single time. Sequencing input: PBMCs. The receptors were gathered from a woman in her thirties in good health and CMV-seronegative.

This clone came up a few times. The rearrangement joins TRBV5-1 to TRBJ2-1; perhaps TRBD1 as D (6 bases). The V gene lost 4 bases and the J gene lost 2 bases, with 10 bases spanning the gap. CDR3 length equals 14 residues. Germline V gives CDR1 SGHRS, CDR2 YFSETQ. CDR3 nucleotide sequence: TGCGCCAGCAGCCAACAGGGCCCCTACAATGAGCAGTTCTTC. This codes for CASSQQGPYNEQFF.

The V and J genes are TRBV30 and TRBJ2-1; D might be TRBD2 (5 bases). This CDR3 has 13 residues. Trimming pared 4 bases from V and 2 bases from J, leaving 9 bases between. CDR1 and CDR2 from the germline V gene are GTSNPN and SVGIG (reference sequence). CDR3 sequence reads: CAWTPGAYNEQFF. The CDR3 DNA is TGTGCCTGGACACCCGGGGCCTACAATGAGCAGTTCTTC.